The next 9 T cell receptor beta chains were all read from a single sample in a study of cytomegalovirus exposure and HLA in healthy donors (TCRdb year 2017). Library generation was performed with the immunoSEQ multiplex PCR assay. TCRdb holds this immuneACCESS table with in-frame rearrangements only. Some clones are missing; in checked studies, unresolved V genes explain under half, and the rest has no known cause. This sample gives around 150,000 clones in total; roughly 96% of them show up just once. The ten largest clones represent about 0.89% of the sample. Sequences were obtained from PBMCs. These receptors were obtained from a woman aged 18-29 years in good health and CMV-seronegative.

The chain has TRBV4-3 and TRBJ2-1; D might be TRBD1 (5 bases). This CDR3 has 15 residues. The germline V gene has CDR1 LGHNA and CDR2 YSLEER. With 2 bases removed from V and 4 bases from J, the gap between germline ends came to 12 bases. CDR3 amino acids: CASSQKGQGYNEQFF. The CDR3 bases are TGCGCCAGCAGCCAAAAGGGGCAGGGTTACAATGAGCAGTTCTTC.

Details on this clone: Other DNA variants within this sample encode the same CDR3. This rearrangement joins TRBV6-5 to TRBJ1-5, with 9 bases fitting TRBD1. The CDR3 contains 13 residues. J was trimmed by 5 bases and V by 5 bases; bases with no gene match: 1. Looked up from germline, CDR1 is MNHEY and CDR2 is SVGAGI. CDR3 DNA sequence: TGTGCCAGCAGTCGGACAGGGGATCAGCCCCAGCATTTT. Residues: CASSRTGDQPQHF.

The rearrangement links TRBV12-5 to TRBJ2-2; D is perhaps TRBD1 (6 bases). The germline V and J ends were trimmed by 4 bases and 4 bases, with 10 bases remaining between them. CDR1 and CDR2 from the germline V gene are LGHNT and FRNRAP. The CDR3 consists of 14 residues. Here the CDR3 reads CASGSDSPTGELFF. The CDR3, as DNA: TGTGCTAGTGGTTCGGACAGCCCCACCGGGGAGCTGTTTTTT.

This clone was counted a single time. The V gene is TRBV5-1, the J gene TRBJ2-7, with D unclear. Per the germline V gene, CDR1 is SGHRS and CDR2 is YFSETQ. Trimming removed 4 bases from V and 5 bases from J, with 16 bases in between. This CDR3 has 14 residues. For the CDR3, the DNA is TGCGCCAGCAGCCCCGCGAGGAACTGGGACGAGCAGTACTTC. It specifies CASSPARNWDEQYF.

The genes are TRBV4-2 and TRBJ2-1; tentative D call: TRBD1 (6 bases). The germline V and J ends were trimmed by 1 base and 8 bases, with 12 bases remaining between them. The CDR3 loop spans 14 amino acids. Looked up from germline, CDR1 is LGHNA and CDR2 is YNFKEQ. The CDR3 bases are TGTGCCAGCAGCCAAGGGACAGTTGGGTATGAGCAGTTCTTC. This encodes CASSQGTVGYEQFF.

This clone appeared once. This sequence joins TRBV2 and TRBJ1-1, with 11 positions matching TRBD1. The CDR3 sequence is 15 residues long. CDR1 and CDR2 (germline): SNHLY, FYNNEI. V gave up 2 bases and J gave up 6 bases; unmatched junction bases: 5. Here the CDR3 reads CASSEFPGQGAEAFF. As DNA, the CDR3 is TGTGCCAGCAGTGAATTTCCGGGACAGGGGGCTGAAGCTTTCTTT. Looking up the rest from reference TRBV2 and TRBJ1-1 gives the full variable domain: EPEVTQTPSHQVTQMGQEVILRCVPISNHLYFYWYRQILGQKVEFLVSFYNNEISEKSEIFDDQFSVERPDGSNFTLKIRSTKLEDSAMYFCASSEFPGQGAEAFFGQGTRLTVV.

The rearrangement uses TRBV11-2 and TRBJ1-2; a possible D gene is TRBD1 (6 bases). CDR3 length: 14 amino acids. Germline V gene data show CDR1 as SGHAT and CDR2 as FQNNGV. The ends were cut back, 1 base at V and 4 bases at J, with 10 bases in the middle. The CDR3: CASSLVRGFYGYTF. CDR3 sequence (DNA): TGTGCCAGCAGCTTAGTCAGGGGATTCTATGGCTACACCTTC. Combining the CDR3 with reference TRBV11-2 and TRBJ1-2 gives the whole variable domain EAGVAQSPRYKIIEKRQSVAFWCNPISGHATLYWYQQILGQGPKLLIQFQNNGVVDDSQLPKDRFSAERLKGVDSTLKIQPAKLEDSAVYLCASSLVRGFYGYTFGSGTRLTVV.

The gene calls are TRBV7-2 and TRBJ2-7; perhaps TRBD2 as D (5 bases). CDR3 length: 14 residues. With 1 base removed from V and 2 bases from J, the gap between germline ends came to 9 bases. Germline loops: CDR1 SGHTA, CDR2 FQGNSA. In DNA, the CDR3 is TGTGCCAGCAGCTTAGGGGGAGCAGCCTACGAGCAGTACTTC. Translated: CASSLGGAAYEQYF.

The genes are TRBV18 and TRBJ1-2; 12 positions agree with TRBD1. The V gene end was trimmed by 2 bases and the J gene end by 0 bases; junction bases not matched to a gene: 4. The CDR3 covers 17 residues. CDR1 is KGHSH and CDR2 is LQKENI in the germline V gene. The DNA of the CDR3 is TGTGCCAGCTCACCATCGGGACAGGGGGCGGCTAACTATGGCTACACCTTC. As protein: CASSPSGQGAANYGYTF.